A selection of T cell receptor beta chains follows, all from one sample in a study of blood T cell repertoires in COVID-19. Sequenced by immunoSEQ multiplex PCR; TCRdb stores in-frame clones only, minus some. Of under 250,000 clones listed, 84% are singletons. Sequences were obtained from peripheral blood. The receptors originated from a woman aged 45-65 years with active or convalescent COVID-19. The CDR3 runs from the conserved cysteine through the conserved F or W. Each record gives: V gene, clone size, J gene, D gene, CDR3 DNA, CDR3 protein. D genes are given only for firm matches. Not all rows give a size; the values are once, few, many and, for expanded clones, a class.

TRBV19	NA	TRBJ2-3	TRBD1	TGTGCCAGTTCGGACAGGGGTACAGATACGCAGTATTTT	CASSDRGTDTQYF
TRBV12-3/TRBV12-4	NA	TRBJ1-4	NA	TGTGCCAGCAGTTTTGGGACAGAAAAACTGTTTTTT	CASSFGTEKLFF
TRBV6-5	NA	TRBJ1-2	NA	TGTGCCAGCAGTCGGGCGGGGGACTATGGCTACACCTTC	CASSRAGDYGYTF
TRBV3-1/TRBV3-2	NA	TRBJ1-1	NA	TGTGCCAGCAGCCAAGATCAAGCGAGGCCTGAAGCTTTCTTT	CASSQDQARPEAFF
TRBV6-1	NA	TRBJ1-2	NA	TGTGCCAGCAGCGAAGAACCGGTGAACTATGGCTACACCTTC	CASSEEPVNYGYTF
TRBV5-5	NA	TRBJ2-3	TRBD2	TGTGCCAGCAGCTTGGAGGGACTATATGCGCAGTATTTT	CASSLEGLYAQYF
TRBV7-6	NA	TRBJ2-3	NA	TGTGCCAGCAGCTTAGTTTCCGGGGGTACTAGCACAGATACGCAGTATTTT	CASSLVSGGTSTDTQYF
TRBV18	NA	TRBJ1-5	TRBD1	TGTGCCAGCTCATCTAAGTCGGGACAGGGTAGCAATCAGCCCCAGCATTTT	CASSSKSGQGSNQPQHF
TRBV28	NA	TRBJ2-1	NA	TGTGCCAGCAGTTTATCTCGGGGGAGCTCCTACAATGAGCAGTTCTTC	CASSLSRGSSYNEQFF
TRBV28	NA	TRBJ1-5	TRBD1	TGTGCCAGCAGGAAACCGGGACAGGGGCCCACACAGCCCCAGCATTTT	CASRKPGQGPTQPQHF
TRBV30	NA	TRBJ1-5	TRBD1	TGTGCCTGGAGCCCCGGACAGGGTAACCAGCCCCAGCATTTT	CAWSPGQGNQPQHF
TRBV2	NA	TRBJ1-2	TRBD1	TGTGCCAGCACGTCGGGACAGGGAAGCTATGGCTACACCTTC	CASTSGQGSYGYTF
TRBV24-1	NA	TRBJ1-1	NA	TGTGCCACCAGTGACCGCAGAGACAGGATTGGAGAGGCTTTCTTT	CATSDRRDRIGEAFF
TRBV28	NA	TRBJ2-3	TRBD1	TGTGCCAGCAGCCACCAGACAGGGCTGGGCACAGATACGCAGTATTTT	CASSHQTGLGTDTQYF
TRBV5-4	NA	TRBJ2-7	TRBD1	TGTGCCAGCAGTTCTGGACAGGTGCCTGGCGAGCAGTACTTC	CASSSGQVPGEQYF
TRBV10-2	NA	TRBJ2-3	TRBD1	TGCGCCAGCAGTGGTCAGGGGGTCACAGATACGCAGTATTTT	CASSGQGVTDTQYF
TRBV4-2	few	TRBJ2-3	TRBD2	TGTGCCAGCAGCCAAATGACTAGCGGGAGTCAGGCAGATACGCAGTATTTT	CASSQMTSGSQADTQYF
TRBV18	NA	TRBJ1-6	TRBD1	TGTGCCAGCTCACCACCAGGACAGGGGAATTCACCCCTCCACTTT	CASSPPGQGNSPLHF
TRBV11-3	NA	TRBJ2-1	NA	TGTGCCAGCAGCTTAGATCGGCGGGGGACAAATGAGCAGTTCTTC	CASSLDRRGTNEQFF
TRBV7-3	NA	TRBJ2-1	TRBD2	TGTGCCAGCAGCCCGGGACTAGCGGGAGGGGGTGAGCAGTTCTTC	CASSPGLAGGGEQFF
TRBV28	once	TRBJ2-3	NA	TGTGCCAGCAGCCGTACAATAGCGGATACGCAGTATTTT	CASSRTIADTQYF
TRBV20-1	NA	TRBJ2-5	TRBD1	TGCAGTGCTAGTCGAACCACAGGGGGGCGAGAGACCCAGTACTTC	CSASRTTGGRETQYF
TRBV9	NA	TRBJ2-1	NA	TGTGCCAGCAGCGTAGGGGACTGGGGTCGGTATGAGCAGTTCTTC	CASSVGDWGRYEQFF
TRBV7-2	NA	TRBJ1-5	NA	TGTGCCAGCAGCTTAGGGAGGAGTCAGCCCCAGCATTTT	CASSLGRSQPQHF
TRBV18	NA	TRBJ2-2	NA	TGTGCCAGCTCACCACCCTCATCGAGAACCTTAAACACCGGGGAGCTGTTTTTT	CASSPPSSRTLNTGELFF
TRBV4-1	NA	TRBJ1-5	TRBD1	TGCGCCAGCAGCCAAGGTGGACAGGGGGATGGTCAGCCCCAGCATTTT	CASSQGGQGDGQPQHF
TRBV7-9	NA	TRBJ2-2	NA	TGTGCCAGCAGCTCCGGGACACACACCGGGGAGCTGTTTTTT	CASSSGTHTGELFF
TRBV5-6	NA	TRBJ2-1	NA	TGTGCCAGCAGCTCGACTACTGAGCAGTTCTTC	CASSSTTEQFF
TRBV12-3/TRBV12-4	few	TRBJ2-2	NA	TGTGCCAGCAGTTTTGGAGGCACCGGGGAGCTGTTTTTT	CASSFGGTGELFF
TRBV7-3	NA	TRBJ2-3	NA	TGTGCCAGCAGCTTAGGGTCGGGGAGCACAGATACGCAGTATTTT	CASSLGSGSTDTQYF
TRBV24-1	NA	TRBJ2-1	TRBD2	TGTGCCGCCGGCGGTGTAGCGGGAGGGATCAATGAGCAGTTCTTC	CAAGGVAGGINEQFF